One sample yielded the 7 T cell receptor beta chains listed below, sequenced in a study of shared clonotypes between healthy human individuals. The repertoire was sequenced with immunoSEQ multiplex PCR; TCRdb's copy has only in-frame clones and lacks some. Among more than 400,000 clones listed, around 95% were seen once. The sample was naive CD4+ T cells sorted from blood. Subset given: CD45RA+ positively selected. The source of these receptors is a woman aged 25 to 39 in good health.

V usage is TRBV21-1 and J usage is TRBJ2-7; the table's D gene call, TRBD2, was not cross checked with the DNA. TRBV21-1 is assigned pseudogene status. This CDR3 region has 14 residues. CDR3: CASSKLMRLAGRGF. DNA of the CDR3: TGTGCCAGCAGCAAATTGATGAGACTAGCGGGAAGGGGCTTC.

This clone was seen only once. The CDR3 protein is CASSQELSSSGNTIYF. CDR3 coding DNA: TGCGCCAGCAGCCAAGAACTGTCGAGCTCTGGAAACACCATATATTTT. The chain is built from TRBV4-1 and TRBJ1-3; the D is unclear. The CDR3 loop spans 16 amino acids. V was trimmed by 0 bases and J by 0 bases, leaving 9 bases between them. Germline assignment: CDR1 MGHRA and CDR2 YSYEKL.

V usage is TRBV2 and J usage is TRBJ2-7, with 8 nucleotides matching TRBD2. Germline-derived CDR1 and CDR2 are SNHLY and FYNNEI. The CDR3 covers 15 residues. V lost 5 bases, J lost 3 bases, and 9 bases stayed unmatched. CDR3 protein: CASSREGGRYYEQYF. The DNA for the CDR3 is TGTGCCAGCAGTCGAGAGGGCGGGAGGTACTACGAGCAGTACTTC.

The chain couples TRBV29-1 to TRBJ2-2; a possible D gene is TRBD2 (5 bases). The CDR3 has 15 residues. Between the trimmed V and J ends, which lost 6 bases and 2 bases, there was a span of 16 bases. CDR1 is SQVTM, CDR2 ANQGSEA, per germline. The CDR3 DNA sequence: TGCAGCGTCCTTAGGGCGGGCACCAACACCGGGGAGCTGTTTTTT. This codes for CSVLRAGTNTGELFF.

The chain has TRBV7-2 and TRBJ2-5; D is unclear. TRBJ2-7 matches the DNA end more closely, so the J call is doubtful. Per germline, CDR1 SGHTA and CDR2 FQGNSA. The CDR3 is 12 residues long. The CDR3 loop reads CASSLSSYEQYF. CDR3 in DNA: TGTGCCAGCAGCTTAAGCAGCTACGAGCAGTACTTC.

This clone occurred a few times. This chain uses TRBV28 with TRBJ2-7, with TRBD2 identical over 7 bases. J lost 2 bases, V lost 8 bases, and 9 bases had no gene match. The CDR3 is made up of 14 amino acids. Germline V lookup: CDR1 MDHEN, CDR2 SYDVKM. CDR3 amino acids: CASYSDGTTYEQYF. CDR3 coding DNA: TGTGCCAGCTACTCCGACGGGACTACCTACGAGCAGTACTTC.

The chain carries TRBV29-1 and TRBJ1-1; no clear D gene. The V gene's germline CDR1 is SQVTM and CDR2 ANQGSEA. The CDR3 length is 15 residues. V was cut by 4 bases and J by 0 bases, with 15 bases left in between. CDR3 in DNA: TGCAGCGTTGCTCCTTGGCCAGCCATGAACACTGAAGCTTTCTTT. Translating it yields CSVAPWPAMNTEAFF.